This TCR beta chain was found in a study of T cell responses to AZD1222 COVID-19 vaccine. Study-level results: After the peak T cell response, and only then, were repertoires sampled. Donor demographics were predominantly white British with a female majority; clonal diversity may be underestimated.

Points on this clone: Its target is unknown. The sample carries other DNA sequences with the same CDR3.

Clones were sequenced by immunoSEQ multiplex PCR, and TCRdb holds only the in-frame ones, with some missing. The data contain around 100,000 clones, around 88% of them singletons. Per the germline V gene, CDR1 is SQVTM and CDR2 is ANQGSEA. The CDR3 is 13 amino acids. The material sequenced was peripheral blood, taken 28 days after the second AZD1222 dose. This TCR was recovered from an adult who received the AZD1222 COVID-19 vaccine. The chain couples TRBV29-1 to TRBJ1-5, with D perhaps TRBD1 (5 bases). CDR3 region: CSARGGSNQPQHF. The CDR3 coding sequence is TGCAGTGCCCGGGGGGGTAGCAATCAGCCCCAGCATTTT.